Listed here is a single T cell receptor (beta chain). The data were produced by immunoSEQ multiplex PCR, yet TCRdb's version contains in-frame clones alone and is incomplete. The sample carries 93,000 or so clones, 92% recorded once. The CDR3 is 15 amino acids. CDR1 is KGHSH, CDR2 LQKENI, per germline. Germline trimming cut 2 bases from V and 5 bases from J; bases unmatched to any gene: 6. The data originate from a study of T cell changes during pregnancy in multiple sclerosis. V usage is TRBV18 and J usage is TRBJ1-2, with TRBD1 matching 9 bases. The sequencing here drew on peripheral blood, taken after pregnancy. The TCR sequence derives from a female donor with multiple sclerosis, enrolled in a pregnancy study. CDR3 residues: CASSPEDRGPYGYTF. CDR3 DNA: TGTGCCAGCTCACCAGAGGACAGGGGTCCTTATGGCTACACCTTC. The complete variable domain, with remaining parts taken from reference TRBV18 and TRBJ1-2, reads NAGVMQNPRHLVRRRGQEARLRCSPMKGHSHVYWYRQLPEEGLKFMVYLQKENIIDESGMPKERFSAEFPKEGPSILRIQQVVRGDSAAYFCASSPEDRGPYGYTFGSGTRLTVV.